This section outlines one T cell receptor (beta chain) sequence together with its context. Antigen specificity is unknown. In germline, CDR1 is DFQATT, CDR2 SNEGSKA (reference sequence). The CDR3 is 12 residues long. Germline trimming cut 8 bases from V and 4 bases from J; bases unmatched to any gene: 5. TCR beta cDNA libraries had unique molecular identifiers. TCRdb recomputed calls from the PCR reads with MiXCR, one row per CDR3 protein. Of roughly 540,000 distinct CDR3 sequences listed, 30% to 40% are singletons. The sample belongs to a study of post-analysis software for immune sequencing data. Looking at the study overall: Relapsing-remitting, secondary progressive and progressive-relapsing forms of multiple sclerosis all featured among disease courses. Findings of the study overall: Patients used about 5 TRBV segments, including TRBV5-6, TRBV5-1 and TRBV20-1, more often than controls.

Sequencing was performed on blood. The gene calls are TRBV20-1 and TRBJ2-5; 9 positions agree with TRBD1. This receptor was identified in a girl aged 2-17 years with multiple sclerosis. The CDR3 here is CSTGQGLETQYF. The CDR3 coding sequence is TGCAGTACTGGACAGGGGCTAGAGACCCAGTACTTC.